This record concerns one T cell receptor beta chain sequence. Its antigen remains unidentified. Antigen-specific CD4+ T cell clonotypes were called by their expansion after viral peptide-pool culture in ViraFEST. It was after nine to eleven days of culture that CD4+ T cells were isolated. Among the vaccine recipients, none had a prior SARS-CoV-2 infection, and nucleocapsid antibodies were negative. This sample is drawn from a study of vaccination effects on CD4 cells after COVID-19. The germline V and J ends were trimmed by 4 bases and 5 bases, with 20 bases remaining between them. This CDR3 spans 16 amino acids. Germline V gives CDR1 WSHSY, CDR2 SAAADI. The data were produced by immunoSEQ multiplex PCR, yet TCRdb's version contains in-frame clones alone and is incomplete. The table has approximately 28,000 clones, around three quarters seen once. Overall study findings and caveats: Clonal contraction was marked in infection- and vaccine-induced clones late after vaccination. Within healthy vaccinees, only 1 of 255 vaccine-induced clones displayed cross-reactivity with common cold coronaviruses.

The source of this sequence is a human donor who received a COVID-19 vaccine. The chain couples TRBV10-2 to TRBJ1-2, with D possibly TRBD1 on 6 matching bases. Sequencing was performed on CD4+ T cells from PBMCs cultured with HCoV-NL63 spike peptides, taken before COVID-19 vaccination. The CDR3 is CASSGALTRQVYGYTF. In DNA form, the CDR3 reads TGCGCCAGCAGTGGAGCCCTGACTCGACAGGTTTATGGCTACACCTTC.